These 29 T cell receptor beta chains were sequenced from one sample in a study of blood T cell repertoires in COVID-19. Sequencing used immunoSEQ multiplex PCR; TCRdb keeps in-frame clones, though not all of them. The repertoire holds under 95,000 clones, over 65% seen once, with less than 7.5% in the top ten. Sequenced material: peripheral blood. These receptors all stem from a man between 45 and 60 years old with active or convalescent COVID-19.

The chain joins TRBV5-6 to TRBJ2-3, with D hard to call. This CDR3 region has 16 residues. In germline, CDR1 is SGHDT, CDR2 YYEEEE. V shed 5 bases and J shed 1 base, with 17 bases lying between them. CDR3 region: CASRTTGRRGTDTQYF. The DNA for the CDR3 is TGTGCCAGCAGGACCACGGGTAGACGAGGCACAGATACGCAGTATTTT.

The chain links TRBV7-2 to TRBJ2-2; 11 nucleotides line up with TRBD2. The CDR3 is made up of 15 amino acids. In germline, CDR1 is SGHTA, CDR2 FQGNSA. Unmatched junction bases numbered 2, after V lost 2 bases and J lost 6 bases. The chain's CDR3 is CASSLRSGGAGELFF. CDR3 in DNA: TGTGCCAGCAGCTTACGTAGCGGGGGGGCCGGGGAGCTGTTTTTT.

CDR3 protein: CASSLYPGGRNTEAFF. DNA for the CDR3: TGTGCCAGCAGCTTATATCCGGGGGGGCGGAACACTGAAGCTTTCTTT. This chain connects TRBV11-1 to TRBJ1-1, with D possibly matching TRBD1 (6 bases). V lost 2 bases to trimming and J lost 1 base, with 14 bases between them. Germline values: CDR1 SGHAT, CDR2 FQDESV (reference sequence). The CDR3 loop spans 16 amino acids.

The rearrangement links TRBV5-1 to TRBJ1-1, with D unclear. CDR3 length equals 12 residues. Between the trimmed V and J ends, which lost 0 bases and 4 bases, there was a span of 4 bases. Germline CDR1 is SGHRS and CDR2 is YFSETQ. The CDR3 here is CASSLGSTEAFF. In nucleotides, the CDR3 is TGCGCCAGCAGCTTGGGGAGCACTGAAGCTTTCTTT.

V and J are TRBV3-1 (or the pseudogene TRBV3-2) and TRBJ2-2; TRBD1 matches at 8 bases. The length of the CDR3 is 14 residues. Trimming cost V 10 bases and J 7 bases; bases outside gene matches: 11. The germline gives CDR1 LGHDT, CDR2 YNNKEL (reference sequence). The CDR3 sequence: CATRQGYLYGELFF. The CDR3 DNA follows: TGTGCCACCCGACAGGGGTACCTGTACGGGGAGCTGTTTTTT.

The V gene is TRBV5-8, the J gene TRBJ1-1; D gene unclear. The CDR3 length is 11 residues. The germline V gene has CDR1 SGHTS and CDR2 YDEGEE. V shed 2 bases and J shed 5 bases, with 4 bases lying between them. The CDR3 DNA is TGTGCCAGCAGCTTCGTGACTGAAGCTTTCTTT. Translating it yields CASSFVTEAFF.

This sequence joins TRBV3-1 (or the pseudogene TRBV3-2) and TRBJ2-7; D perhaps matches TRBD1 (5 bases). There are 12 residues in the CDR3. Trimming took off 5 bases at V and 5 bases at J, with 10 bases between the two ends. CDR1 is LGHDT, CDR2 YNNKEL, per germline (reference sequence). CDR3 nucleotide sequence: TGTGCCAGCAGCGGCAGGGAAGACGAGCAGTACTTC. Its protein is CASSGREDEQYF.

This clone was found many times. The V call is TRBV2, the J call TRBJ1-2, with 9 bases aligning to TRBD1. The CDR3 has 14 residues. From germline, CDR1 is SNHLY and CDR2 FYNNEI. After removal of 8 bases from V and 2 bases from J, the junction contained 6 bases not matched to a gene. Here the CDR3 DNA reads TGTGCCAGCGGGAAGGACAGGGGAAACTATGGCTACACCTTC. It is translated as CASGKDRGNYGYTF.

This chain uses TRBV7-8 with TRBJ2-5; 10 bases line up with TRBD2. CDR1 and CDR2 from the germline V gene are SGHVS and FQNEAQ. This CDR3 has 16 amino acids. V shed 5 bases and J 6 bases; nucleotides not matched to a gene: 12. The CDR3 nucleotides read TGTGCCAGCAGCCCTCGGGGAGCGGGGGGGATGAAGACCCAGTACTTC. It specifies CASSPRGAGGMKTQYF.

The chain joins TRBV7-8 to TRBJ1-1; D might be TRBD1 (6 bases). CDR1 and CDR2 (germline): SGHVS, FQNEAQ. V was pared by 2 bases and J by 5 bases, with 15 bases between. The CDR3 is made up of 15 amino acids. This chain's CDR3 is CASSLWGGARTEAFF. For the CDR3, the DNA is TGTGCCAGCAGCTTATGGGGGGGGGCCCGGACTGAAGCTTTCTTT.

To note about this clone: Other DNA sequences in this specimen translate into the identical CDR3. The chain joins TRBV2 to TRBJ1-2, with a weak D call TRBD1 (5 bases). Germline V gene lookup returns CDR1 SNHLY and CDR2 FYNNEI. The CDR3 has 13 amino acids. Trimming removed 6 bases from V and 2 bases from J, with 10 bases in between. The CDR3 coding sequence is TGTGCCAGCAGCGCGGGGCGGAACTATGGCTACACCTTC. Protein: CASSAGRNYGYTF.

The chain has TRBV2 and TRBJ2-3; 8 nucleotides align to TRBD1. V trimming: 4 bases; J trimming: 5 bases; junction bases outside the gene matches: 5. The CDR3 is made up of 14 amino acids. Germline V gene data show CDR1 as SNHLY and CDR2 as FYNNEI. The CDR3 reads CASSGQGAGDTQYF. The CDR3 DNA reads TGTGCCAGCAGTGGGCAGGGGGCCGGAGATACGCAGTATTTT.

The chain uses TRBV19 and TRBJ2-2; TRBD2 is a possible D gene (5 bases). V was trimmed by 4 bases and J by 8 bases, leaving 8 bases between them. This CDR3 is built from 12 residues. Germline V lookup: CDR1 LNHDA, CDR2 SQIVND (reference sequence). Here the CDR3 reads CASSTRGGELFF. As DNA, the CDR3 is TGTGCCAGTAGTACCCGCGGGGGGGAGCTGTTTTTT.

In this sample, this clone turned up once. V and J are TRBV21-1 and TRBJ1-2. TRBV21-1 is recorded as a pseudogene. The length of the CDR3 is 18 residues. The CDR3 region is CASSKEGRDGGGYYGYTF. CDR3 coding DNA: TGTGCCAGCAGCAAAGAGGGTCGTGACGGCGGGGGATACTATGGCTACACCTTC.

The CDR3 region is CASSKDGNRWDEKLFF. The CDR3 region has the DNA TGTGCCAGCAGCAAAGATGGGAACAGGTGGGATGAAAAACTGTTTTTT. The V call is TRBV21-1, the J call TRBJ1-4; TRBD1 is taken as the D call from the table, unchecked against the DNA. TRBV21-1 is described as a pseudogene. The CDR3 is 16 amino acids.

This sequence joins TRBV7-3 and TRBJ2-1; 9 positions agree with TRBD1. The CDR3 has 16 amino acids. Germline V gives CDR1 SGHTA, CDR2 FQGTGA. Trimming took 4 bases from V and 7 from J; bases not matched to a gene: 11. CDR3 nucleotides: TGTGCCAGCAGCTCGAAGGGACAGGGAGGGGTGAATGAGCAGTTCTTC. It yields the protein CASSSKGQGGVNEQFF.

This clone was counted a few times. DNA of the CDR3: TGTGCCAGCAGTCTGACAGCTAAGGAGTCCGGCTACACCTTC. Translated: CASSLTAKESGYTF. The J gene is TRBJ1-2, the V gene TRBV27; D may be TRBD1 (5 bases). Trimming took 5 bases from V and 8 from J, leaving 18 bases between them. The CDR3 totals 14 residues. CDR1 is MNHEY and CDR2 is SMNVEV in the germline V gene (reference sequence).

The chain has TRBV5-5 and TRBJ1-2; 7 nucleotides align to TRBD1. Germline V CDR1 and CDR2: SGHKS, YYEKEE (reference sequence). This CDR3 contains 16 residues. V lost 4 bases and J lost 0; bases outside the gene matches: 9. The CDR3 DNA reads TGTGCCAGCAGCATTTCGACAGGGACGGCTAACTATGGCTACACCTTC. Its protein is CASSISTGTANYGYTF.

This chain uses TRBV6-6 with TRBJ2-3; 7 positions match TRBD2. Trimming removed 2 bases from V and 4 bases from J; junction bases left unmatched: 3. The CDR3 runs 14 residues. The germline V gene has CDR1 MNHNY and CDR2 SVGAGI (reference sequence). The CDR3 DNA reads as TGTGCCAGCAGTTACGGGGGAGGGTCAGATACGCAGTATTTT. This sequence encodes CASSYGGGSDTQYF.

The chain uses TRBV29-1 and TRBJ1-3; D possibly corresponds to TRBD1 (5 bases). CDR1 is SQVTM and CDR2 is ANQGSEA in the germline V gene. This CDR3 region has 13 residues. V shed 7 bases and J shed 0 bases, with 10 bases lying between them. CDR3 sequence: CSAGGVSGNTIYF. The CDR3 DNA reads as TGCAGCGCCGGGGGGGTCTCTGGAAACACCATATATTTT.

The chain is built from TRBV6-1 and TRBJ2-7; possible D gene TRBD1, 6 bases. V dropped 1 base and J dropped 2 bases, with 15 bases sitting between them. Looked up from germline, CDR1 is MNHNS and CDR2 is SASEGT. The CDR3 has 16 residues. This CDR3 reads CASSEGAPGTPYEQYF. Here the CDR3 DNA reads TGTGCCAGCAGTGAAGGGGCCCCAGGGACACCCTACGAGCAGTACTTC.

The chain employs TRBV6-5 and TRBJ1-3, with a tentative D call TRBD1 (5 bases). The V and J ends lost 6 bases and 0 bases respectively, with 12 bases between them. Germline CDR1 reads MNHEY; CDR2 reads SVGAGI. This CDR3 contains 15 residues. DNA for the CDR3: TGTGCCAGCAGCCCCACAGGAAACTCTGGAAACACCATATATTTT. This translates into CASSPTGNSGNTIYF.

The rearrangement joins TRBV11-3 to TRBJ1-1; possible D gene TRBD1, 6 bases. The germline V gene encodes CDR1 SGHNT and CDR2 YENEEA. V was pared by 4 bases and J by 0 bases, with 24 bases between. The CDR3 spans 19 residues. The CDR3 region is CASSYRWGHSPPMNTEAFF. The CDR3 DNA follows: TGTGCCAGCAGCTACCGATGGGGGCACTCCCCTCCAATGAACACTGAAGCTTTCTTT.

The rearrangement uses TRBV7-2 and TRBJ2-1; 10 nucleotides match TRBD2. There are 13 residues in the CDR3. The J segment lost 13 bases and the V segment lost 5 bases, leaving 8 bases of the junction unmatched. In germline, CDR1 is SGHTA, CDR2 FQGNSA. The CDR3 spells CASSPTLAGEQFF. The CDR3 nucleotides are TGTGCCAGCAGCCCGACGCTAGCGGGGGAACAGTTCTTC.

This clone was seen only a few times. This rearrangement joins TRBV6-4 to TRBJ2-1; D is possibly TRBD1 (6 bases). The V and J ends lost 3 bases and 4 bases respectively, with 16 bases between them. From germline, CDR1 is MRHNA and CDR2 SNTAGT. This CDR3 comprises 16 residues. The CDR3 sequence is CASSELADRRYNEQFF. The CDR3 nucleotides are TGTGCCAGCAGTGAGCTCGCGGACAGACGTTACAATGAGCAGTTCTTC.

The chain couples TRBV2 to TRBJ2-3; TRBD1 matches at 9 bases. This CDR3 spans 17 amino acids. V lost 3 bases, J lost 4 bases, and 11 bases stayed unmatched. The germline V gene encodes CDR1 SNHLY and CDR2 FYNNEI. The CDR3 DNA is TGTGCCAGCAGTGATCACCACGGGGGACAGGGTCCAGATACGCAGTATTTT. Its translation is CASSDHHGGQGPDTQYF.

Comments on this clone: Different DNA sequences within this sample yield the same CDR3. The V and J genes are TRBV7-2 and TRBJ2-7; D is perhaps TRBD2 (7 bases). Germline assignment: CDR1 SGHTA and CDR2 FQGNSA. CDR3 length: 14 amino acids. Between the trimmed V and J ends, which lost 3 bases and 0 bases, there was a span of 9 bases. CDR3 sequence: CASSLGGASYEQYF. The CDR3 DNA reads as TGTGCCAGCAGCTTGGGGGGGGCCTCCTACGAGCAGTACTTC.

In its sample, this clone was seen once. The chain has TRBV19 and TRBJ2-1; 10 positions match TRBD2. J lost 8 bases, V lost 5 bases, and 6 bases had no gene match. The germline gives CDR1 LNHDA, CDR2 SQIVND (reference sequence). CDR3 length: 14 amino acids. The CDR3 sequence: CASSPAGGTDEQFF. CDR3 DNA sequence: TGTGCCAGTAGTCCAGCGGGGGGGACGGATGAGCAGTTCTTC. Full variable domain (remainder filled in from reference TRBV19 and TRBJ2-1): DGGITQSPKYLFRKEGQNVTLSCEQNLNHDAMYWYRQDPGQGLRLIYYSQIVNDFQKGDIAEGYSVSREKKESFPLTVTSAQKNPTAFYLCASSPAGGTDEQFFGPGTRLTVL.

The chain recombines TRBV3-1 (or the pseudogene TRBV3-2) with TRBJ1-6; possibly TRBD1 for D (5 bases). Germline V gene lookup returns CDR1 LGHDT and CDR2 YNNKEL (reference sequence). V lost 3 bases and J 9 bases, leaving 12 bases between the germline ends. This CDR3 contains 14 residues. In nucleotides, the CDR3 is TGTGCCAGCAGCCAGCAAAGACAGTCTTCACCCCTCCACTTT. It specifies CASSQQRQSSPLHF.